This passage covers 2 T cell receptor beta chains from one sample sequenced in a study of OX40 agonist ivuxolimab in advanced cancers. The repertoire was sequenced with immunoSEQ multiplex PCR; TCRdb's copy has only in-frame clones and lacks some. The table includes tens of thousands of clones, around 85% detected once. The sequences come from CD4+ or CD8+ T cells sorted from blood, collected in a trial of the OX40 agonist ivuxolimab. These receptors were obtained from an adult with an advanced solid tumor such as melanoma, head and neck, liver or kidney cancer.

The chain combines TRBV28 with TRBJ1-1; tentatively, D is TRBD1 (5 bases). The germline CDR1 and CDR2 sequences are MDHEN and SYDVKM. Trimming removed 0 bases at V and 5 bases at J, with 7 bases between. This CDR3 has 13 residues. CDR3 DNA sequence: TGTGCCAGCAGTTTATGGGGGGAGACTGAAGCTTTCTTT. The encoded protein is CASSLWGETEAFF.

The chain recombines TRBV5-8 with TRBJ2-1; the match to TRBD2 covers 11 bases. V lost 4 bases and J lost 8; bases outside the gene matches: 5. The CDR3 is 14 residues long. CDR1 and CDR2 from the germline V gene are SGHTS and YDEGEE. The CDR3 nucleotides read TGTGCCAGCAGCCCCGTAGCGGGGGGGTATGAGCAGTTCTTC. It codes for CASSPVAGGYEQFF. Complete variable domain (other parts from reference TRBV5-8 and TRBJ2-1): EAGVTQSPTHLIKTRGQQATLRCSPISGHTSVYWYQQALGLGLQFLLWYDEGEERNRGNFPPRFSGRQFPNYSSELNVNALELEDSALYLCASSPVAGGYEQFFGPGTRLTVL.